What follows are 29 T cell receptor beta chains derived from one specimen sequenced in a study of low-dose radiotherapy and immunotherapy resistance in tumors. cDNA synthesis used a TRAV/TRBV-specific primer set for both chains. A roughly 20-cycle PCR with a constant-region primer and V-primer adapter amplified TCRs. MiXCR was run by TCRdb on the reads, yielding one entry per CDR3 protein. The sample has 9,800 or so distinct CDR3 sequences; approximately 77% are singletons. The receptors stem from a human donor with advanced metastatic prostate, ovarian, gallbladder or colorectal cancer (not recorded which). This table probably holds off-target reads from a library built for another chain.

The chain couples TRBV19 to TRBJ2-1; D is possibly TRBD1 or TRBD2 (5 bases each). From germline, CDR1 is LNHDA and CDR2 SQIVND (reference sequence). V was clipped by 9 bases and J by 16 bases, with 22 bases between them. The CDR3 is made up of 12 amino acids. CDR3 bases: TGTGCCAGCCGGCCTGGGACCGGGACCCTATTCTTC. Translated, it gives CASRPGTGTLFF. The whole variable domain, remainder taken from reference TRBV19 and TRBJ2-1, is DGGITQSPKYLFRKEGQNVTLSCEQNLNHDAMYWYRQDPGQGLRLIYYSQIVNDFQKGDIAEGYSVSREKKESFPLTVTSAQKNPTAFYLCASRPGTGTLFFGPGTRLTVL.

The chain combines TRBV4-1 with TRBJ2-3, with 7 bases matching TRBD2. The trim removed 4 bases at V and 4 bases at J, leaving 5 bases unmatched. CDR3 length equals 14 residues. The germline CDR1 and CDR2 sequences are MGHRA and YSYEKL. CDR3 sequence reads: CASSLRLASDTQYF. The CDR3 DNA follows: TGCGCCAGCAGCCTCAGACTAGCCTCAGATACGCAGTATTTT.

The J gene is TRBJ2-1, the V gene TRBV12-3 or TRBV12-4, with a tentative D call TRBD2 (6 bases). CDR3 size: 15 residues. Trimming pared 1 base from V and 6 bases from J, leaving 13 bases between. The CDR3 region is CASSLGYGSSNEQFF. The CDR3 coding sequence is TGTGCCAGCAGTTTAGGGTACGGGAGCTCCAATGAGCAGTTCTTC.

This sequence joins TRBV29-1 and TRBJ2-5; D may match TRBD1 or TRBD2 (5 bases each). V lost 4 bases, J lost 5 bases, and 8 bases lay in between. The germline V gene has CDR1 SQVTM and CDR2 ANQGSEA. This CDR3 has 11 amino acids. The CDR3 spells CSVAWGETQYF. The CDR3 DNA reads TGCAGCGTTGCCTGGGGGGAGACCCAGTACTTC.

The V gene is TRBV9, the J gene TRBJ1-2, with D perhaps matching TRBD1 (5 bases). The germline V gene has CDR1 SGDLS and CDR2 YYNGEE. CDR3 length: 11 residues. V was pared by 3 bases and J by 5 bases, with 5 bases between. This CDR3 reads CASSAGYGYTF. CDR3 DNA sequence: TGTGCCAGCAGCGCAGGGTATGGCTACACCTTC.

CDR3 bases: TGTGCCAGCAGGACCTCACAGGGAGGCACTGAAGCTTTCTTT. Protein: CASRTSQGGTEAFF. The rearrangement joins TRBV2 to TRBJ1-1, with TRBD1 as a possible D gene (6 bases). The ends were cut back, 6 bases at V and 4 bases at J, with 15 bases in the middle. This CDR3 is 14 amino acids long. The germline CDR1 and CDR2 sequences are SNHLY and FYNNEI.

The sample holds a few counts of this clonotype. The rearrangement links TRBV5-1 to TRBJ2-7, with D perhaps matching TRBD1 (5 bases). Germline V gene data show CDR1 as SGHRS and CDR2 as YFSETQ. This CDR3 has 14 amino acids. Trimming pared 2 bases from V and 3 bases from J, leaving 12 bases between. The CDR3 region has the DNA TGCGCCAGCAGCTTCCGCGCGACAGACTACGAGCAGTACTTC. Its protein is CASSFRATDYEQYF. The entire variable domain, with the rest obtained from reference TRBV5-1 and TRBJ2-7, is as follows: KAGVTQTPRYLIKTRGQQVTLSCSPISGHRSVSWYQQTPGQGLQFLFEYFSETQRNKGNFPGRFSGRQFSNSRSEMNVSTLELGDSALYLCASSFRATDYEQYFGPGTRLTVT.

The chain joins TRBV9 to TRBJ2-1, with TRBD2 identical over 11 bases. Germline-derived CDR1 and CDR2 are SGDLS and YYNGEE. This CDR3 is built from 16 residues. V gave up 3 bases and J gave up 8 bases; unmatched junction bases: 10. The CDR3 protein is CASSGLAGGRVDEQFF. CDR3 coding DNA: TGTGCCAGCAGCGGCCTAGCGGGAGGCCGGGTCGATGAGCAGTTCTTC. Filled out from reference TRBV9 and TRBJ2-1, the complete variable domain reads DSGVTQTPKHLITATGQRVTLRCSPRSGDLSVYWYQQSLDQGLQFLIQYYNGEERAKGNILERFSAQQFPDLHSELNLSSLELGDSALYFCASSGLAGGRVDEQFFGPGTRLTVL.

The chain joins TRBV3-1 to TRBJ2-1, with D unresolved. CDR3 length equals 13 residues. Trimming removed 1 base from V and 6 bases from J, with 7 bases in between. Germline-derived CDR1 and CDR2 are LGHDT and YNNKEL (reference sequence). CDR3 bases: TGTGCCAGCAGCCAAGTAGTTGGCAATGAGCAGTTCTTC. This sequence encodes CASSQVVGNEQFF.

The chain links TRBV9 to TRBJ2-1; TRBD1 matches 7 bases. Germline V gene lookup returns CDR1 SGDLS and CDR2 YYNGEE. The CDR3 runs to 15 residues. Trimming removed 3 bases from V and 7 bases from J; junction bases left unmatched: 10. The CDR3 bases are TGTGCCAGCAGCGGGGGGCAGGGGGTCAGGAATGAGCAGTTCTTC. Translating gives CASSGGQGVRNEQFF.

This rearrangement joins TRBV28 to TRBJ2-3, with 10 bases matching TRBD1. The CDR3 loop spans 16 amino acids. The V and J ends lost 4 bases and 2 bases, in that order; junction bases with no gene match: 6. Looked up from germline, CDR1 is MDHEN and CDR2 is SYDVKM. CDR3 in amino acids: CASSSPGQGTTDTQYF. CDR3 coding DNA: TGTGCCAGCAGTTCCCCGGGACAGGGGACCACAGATACGCAGTATTTT.

This clonotype was counted a few times. The rearrangement uses TRBV2 and TRBJ2-1; D is uncertain. Trimming cost V 11 bases and J 2 bases, with 7 bases left between them. This CDR3 is 11 amino acids long. CDR1 is SNHLY, CDR2 FYNNEI, per germline. CDR3 in amino acids: CAGRAYNEQFF. CDR3 bases: TGTGCCGGAAGAGCCTACAATGAGCAGTTCTTC.

In DNA form, the CDR3 reads TGTGCCAGCTCACCATATTCTAGCGTGCTCTCTGGGGCCAACGTCCTGACTTTC. Residues: CASSPYSSVLSGANVLTF. The chain joins TRBV18 to TRBJ2-6; D perhaps matches TRBD2 (6 bases). V lost 2 bases and J lost 0, with 14 bases in between. CDR1 KGHSH and CDR2 LQKENI come from the germline V gene. The CDR3 is made up of 18 amino acids.

V is TRBV20-1 and J is TRBJ1-5; D unresolved. V lost 5 bases and J 6 bases, leaving 11 bases between the germline ends. The CDR3 loop spans 12 amino acids. The germline CDR1 and CDR2 sequences are DFQATT and SNEGSKA (reference sequence). DNA of the CDR3: TGCAGTGCTGTCCCAATTGGTCAGCCCCAGCATTTT. Its translation is CSAVPIGQPQHF.

V is TRBV30 and J is TRBJ1-3; D not certain. Germline values: CDR1 GTSNPN, CDR2 SVGIG (reference sequence). This CDR3 contains 12 residues. Trimming cost V 0 bases and J 8 bases, with 8 bases left between them. CDR3 sequence: CAWSVPGYTIYF. CDR3 coding DNA: TGTGCCTGGAGTGTACCGGGTTACACCATATATTTT.

The rearrangement links TRBV29-1 to TRBJ2-2; D is perhaps TRBD1 (5 bases). V lost 2 bases, J lost 5 bases, and 15 bases lay in between. The CDR3 contains 15 residues. Looked up from germline, CDR1 is SQVTM and CDR2 is ANQGSEA. The CDR3 region has the DNA TGCAGCGTTGAACTAATAGGCAGGGTTACCGGGGAGCTGTTTTTT. Protein sequence: CSVELIGRVTGELFF.

This clonotype has only one observation. This sequence joins TRBV2 and TRBJ2-5; D gene ambiguous. V lost 7 bases, J lost 2 bases, and 8 bases lay in between. The CDR3 totals 12 residues. CDR1 SNHLY and CDR2 FYNNEI come from the germline V gene. The CDR3, as DNA: TGTGCCAGCACCCCTGAACAAGAGACCCAGTACTTC. Translation gives CASTPEQETQYF. Full variable domain (rest looked up from reference TRBV2 and TRBJ2-5): EPEVTQTPSHQVTQMGQEVILRCVPISNHLYFYWYRQILGQKVEFLVSFYNNEISEKSEIFDDQFSVERPDGSNFTLKIRSTKLEDSAMYFCASTPEQETQYFGPGTRLLVL.

V gene TRBV7-9 combines with J gene TRBJ2-1, with TRBD2 matching over 13 bases. The germline CDR1 and CDR2 sequences are SEHNR and FQNEAQ (reference sequence). The CDR3 is 14 residues long. Trimming cost V 8 bases and J 9 bases; bases outside gene matches: 7. The CDR3, as DNA: TGTGCCAGCCAGGGGACTAGCGGGATGGGTGAGCAGTTCTTC. It yields the protein CASQGTSGMGEQFF.

The chain employs TRBV5-5 and TRBJ2-2; 10 bases map to TRBD2. This CDR3 has 17 residues. In germline, CDR1 is SGHKS, CDR2 YYEKEE (reference sequence). J lost 0 bases, V lost 3 bases, and 5 bases had no gene match. The CDR3 sequence: CASSWTSGTSNTGELFF. CDR3 DNA: TGTGCCAGCAGCTGGACTAGCGGAACCTCGAACACCGGGGAGCTGTTTTTT.

V gene TRBV20-1 combines with J gene TRBJ2-1; maybe TRBD1 (5 bases). V was cut by 2 bases and J by 6 bases, with 14 bases left in between. Germline V gene data show CDR1 as DFQATT and CDR2 as SNEGSKA (reference sequence). This CDR3 is 14 amino acids long. Here the CDR3 DNA reads TGCAGTGCTAGACACCCCAAAGGGGTCAATGAGCAGTTCTTC. It codes for CSARHPKGVNEQFF.

This clonotype has only a few counts. V gene TRBV5-4 combines with J gene TRBJ1-2, with a tentative D call TRBD1 (6 bases). This CDR3 spans 13 amino acids. V was clipped by 3 bases and J by 4 bases, with 10 bases between them. In germline, CDR1 is SGHNT, CDR2 YYREEE (reference sequence). This CDR3 reads CASSSTGFYGYTF. CDR3 in DNA: TGTGCCAGCAGCTCTACAGGGTTCTATGGCTACACCTTC.

The rearrangement links TRBV6-5 to TRBJ2-3; no definite D call. From germline, CDR1 is MNHEY and CDR2 SVGAGI. The ends were cut back, 4 bases at V and 5 bases at J, with 16 bases in the middle. CDR3 length: 15 amino acids. In DNA form, the CDR3 reads TGTGCCAGCAGTTCTCCACAGACCCTAAAAGATACGCAGTATTTT. It yields the protein CASSSPQTLKDTQYF.

This rearrangement joins TRBV5-1 to TRBJ2-1; D not certain. The V and J ends lost 5 bases and 0 bases respectively, with 9 bases between them. Germline V gene sequence: CDR1 SGHRS, CDR2 YFSETQ. CDR3 length equals 14 residues. CDR3 sequence: CASRIVDSYNEQFF. CDR3 bases: TGCGCCAGCAGAATAGTGGACTCCTACAATGAGCAGTTCTTC.

The chain combines TRBV5-1 with TRBJ2-1; 7 nucleotides align to TRBD2. Trimming removed 2 bases from V and 0 bases from J; junction bases left unmatched: 2. The CDR3 runs 15 residues. CDR1 is SGHRS, CDR2 YFSETQ, per germline. CDR3 bases: TGCGCCAGCAGCTTAGCGGGATCCTCCTACAATGAGCAGTTCTTC. It specifies CASSLAGSSYNEQFF.

The chain carries TRBV5-5 and TRBJ2-1; D is ambiguous. Trimming took 2 bases from V and 5 from J, leaving 14 bases between them. This CDR3 has 15 residues. Germline loops: CDR1 SGHKS, CDR2 YYEKEE (reference sequence). The CDR3 nucleotides are TGTGCCAGCAGCTTCAGTGGCGGATCCAACAATGAGCAGTTCTTC. It is translated as CASSFSGGSNNEQFF.

This chain connects TRBV29-1 to TRBJ2-1; the D is unclear. V was trimmed by 7 bases and J by 8 bases, leaving 12 bases between them. The CDR3 is made up of 11 amino acids. Germline loops: CDR1 SQVTM, CDR2 ANQGSEA. The chain's CDR3 is CSAKDRDEQFF. In DNA, the CDR3 is TGCAGCGCCAAAGATCGGGATGAGCAGTTCTTC.

The CDR3 loop is CASSQDRTGSYGELFF. CDR3 DNA sequence: TGCGCCAGCAGCCAAGATCGGACAGGGTCATACGGGGAGCTGTTTTTT. The chain combines TRBV4-1 with TRBJ2-2; TRBD1 matches 8 bases. Germline CDR1 reads MGHRA; CDR2 reads YSYEKL. V dropped 0 bases and J dropped 7; count of bases not matched to a gene: 7. The CDR3 length is 16 residues.

The rearrangement links TRBV7-2 to TRBJ1-2, with 8 bases fitting TRBD1. The germline CDR1 and CDR2 sequences are SGHTA and FQGNSA. The CDR3 runs 15 residues. With V trimmed by 1 base and J by 8 bases, 9 bases remained unmatched. Here the CDR3 reads CASSLGGRGLEGYTF. DNA for the CDR3: TGTGCCAGCAGCTTAGGGGGCAGGGGGCTGGAAGGCTACACCTTC.

V gene TRBV7-2 combines with J gene TRBJ2-7; D unresolved. V gave up 5 bases and J gave up 5 bases, with 16 bases separating them. The CDR3 is 14 amino acids. Per germline, CDR1 SGHTA and CDR2 FQGNSA. The DNA for the CDR3 is TGTGCCAGCAGCCGTAGTCCTGAGGCGAACGAGCAGTACTTC. Encoded protein: CASSRSPEANEQYF.